This entry lists 21 T cell receptor beta chains sequenced from one sample in a study of blood T cell repertoires in COVID-19. The protocol was immunoSEQ multiplex PCR, while the TCRdb copy is restricted to in-frame clones and leaves out a portion. Among about 210,000 clones listed, around 90% were seen once. Specimen: PBMCs or T cells enriched from blood (not recorded which). These receptor sequences come from a man aged 30 to 45 in a cohort exposed to, infected with or recovered from COVID-19 (not recorded which).

This sequence joins TRBV4-1 and TRBJ1-5; D possibly corresponds to TRBD1 (5 bases). The CDR3 contains 17 residues. The germline CDR1 and CDR2 sequences are MGHRA and YSYEKL. Trimming shortened V by 0 bases and J by 0 bases, and 12 bases separated the two germline ends. The CDR3 DNA sequence: TGCGCCAGCAGCCAAGAAGGGGCAACCTCTAGCAATCAGCCCCAGCATTTT. Amino acid sequence: CASSQEGATSSNQPQHF.

The chain carries TRBV5-4 and TRBJ2-7; D gene uncertain. CDR3 size: 12 residues. V lost 2 bases and J 0 bases, leaving 3 bases between the germline ends. The V gene's germline CDR1 is SGHNT and CDR2 YYREEE (reference sequence). CDR3 sequence (DNA): TGTGCCAGCAGCTTCAGCTCCTACGAGCAGTACTTC. Translated, it gives CASSFSSYEQYF.

The chain employs TRBV20-1 and TRBJ2-7; TRBD2 matches at 13 bases. This CDR3 region has 15 residues. V was clipped by 3 bases and J by 2 bases; unmatched bases: 4. The germline gives CDR1 DFQATT, CDR2 SNEGSKA (reference sequence). This CDR3 is CSASHGLAGAYEQYF. The CDR3 DNA reads TGCAGTGCTAGTCACGGACTAGCGGGAGCCTACGAGCAGTACTTC.

The gene calls are TRBV7-3 and TRBJ2-2, with 7 nucleotides matching TRBD1. The V gene's germline CDR1 is SGHTA and CDR2 FQGTGA. CDR3 length: 13 amino acids. Losses at the gene ends were 4 bases for V and 5 bases for J; bases not matched to a gene: 1. DNA of the CDR3: TGTGCCAGCAGCTCGACAGGGACCGGGGAGCTGTTTTTT. Residues: CASSSTGTGELFF.

The CDR3 spells CSVLTARPSGANVLTF. The DNA for the CDR3 is TGCAGCGTTCTAACCGCCCGCCCGTCTGGGGCCAACGTCCTGACTTTC. The chain combines TRBV29-1 with TRBJ2-6; no definite D call. V lost 5 bases and J lost 1, with 15 bases in between. The CDR3 is made up of 16 amino acids. CDR1 SQVTM and CDR2 ANQGSEA come from the germline V gene.

The chain has TRBV27 and TRBJ2-3; D is unclear. CDR1 and CDR2 (germline): MNHEY, SMNVEV (reference sequence). V was cut by 9 bases and J by 0 bases, with 13 bases left in between. CDR3 length: 14 amino acids. The CDR3 nucleotides are TGTGCCAGTACTTCTCATTCTAGCACAGATACGCAGTATTTT. It yields the protein CASTSHSSTDTQYF.

This clone was recorded many times. The chain links TRBV4-3 to TRBJ2-5, with TRBD2 as a possible D gene (5 bases). Germline CDR1 and CDR2: LGHNA and YSLEER. The CDR3 covers 16 residues. Trimming shortened V by 0 bases and J by 4 bases, and 15 bases separated the two germline ends. CDR3 nucleotide sequence: TGCGCCAGCAGCCAAGATAGAGGAGGAAGGGCAGAGACCCAGTACTTC. Translation: CASSQDRGGRAETQYF.

In its sample, this clone was seen once. This chain uses TRBV14 with TRBJ2-1; the match to TRBD2 covers 7 bases. Germline V gene data show CDR1 as SGHDN and CDR2 as FVKESK. The CDR3 has 16 residues. V lost 0 bases, J lost 3 bases, and 5 bases stayed unmatched. CDR3 bases: TGTGCCAGCAGCCAAGATCGGAGGGAGGGCTACAATGAGCAGTTCTTC. The encoded protein is CASSQDRREGYNEQFF. Drawing the rest from reference TRBV14 and TRBJ2-1, the complete variable domain is EAGVTQFPSHSVIEKGQTVTLRCDPISGHDNLYWYRRVMGKEIKFLLHFVKESKQDESGMPNNRFLAERTGGTYSTLKVQPAELEDSGVYFCASSQDRREGYNEQFFGPGTRLTVL.

The rearrangement uses TRBV7-2 and TRBJ1-1; D is perhaps TRBD1 (6 bases). Germline CDR1 is SGHTA and CDR2 is FQGNSA. V was clipped by 5 bases and J by 0 bases, with 19 bases between them. The CDR3 spans 17 residues. CDR3 sequence reads: CASSPYLGGPLNTEAFF. CDR3 bases: TGTGCCAGCAGCCCCTATTTGGGGGGGCCATTGAACACTGAAGCTTTCTTT.

This chain joins TRBV6-2 or TRBV6-3 and TRBJ2-2; D call uncertain. The CDR3 runs to 14 residues. V lost 6 bases, J lost 2 bases, and 10 bases lay in between. Per germline, CDR1 MNHEY and CDR2 SVGEGT. CDR3 residues: CASSPYSNTGELFF. CDR3 coding DNA: TGTGCCAGCAGCCCCTATTCCAACACCGGGGAGCTGTTTTTT.

This clone has only a few counts. The rearrangement links TRBV2 to TRBJ2-1, with 9 bases matching TRBD1. Unmatched junction bases numbered 7, after V lost 3 bases and J lost 4 bases. Germline CDR1 reads SNHLY; CDR2 reads FYNNEI. The CDR3 totals 16 residues. The CDR3, as DNA: TGTGCCAGCAGTGAGGTCGGGACAGGGAGGTACAATGAGCAGTTCTTC. Translating it yields CASSEVGTGRYNEQFF.

The rearrangement links TRBV9 to TRBJ2-2; 13 nucleotides match TRBD2. Trimming at V came to 0 bases and at J to 4 bases, leaving 15 bases not matched to a gene. This CDR3 spans 21 amino acids. CDR1 is SGDLS, CDR2 YYNGEE, per germline. This CDR3 reads CASSVVGNTGLAGSGTGELFF. CDR3 DNA: TGTGCCAGCAGCGTAGTAGGGAACACGGGACTAGCGGGATCTGGCACCGGGGAGCTGTTTTTT.

The chain is built from TRBV27 and TRBJ1-1, with D perhaps matching TRBD1 (6 bases). Looked up from germline, CDR1 is MNHEY and CDR2 is SMNVEV (reference sequence). V lost 6 bases and J lost 0, with 14 bases in between. The CDR3 has 15 residues. The CDR3 loop reads CASSFPGQMNTEAFF. As DNA, the CDR3 is TGTGCCAGCAGCTTTCCGGGACAAATGAACACTGAAGCTTTCTTT.

The chain couples TRBV2 to TRBJ1-1; 7 bases are a match to TRBD1. The CDR3 loop spans 13 amino acids. Trimming took 6 bases from V and 4 from J; bases not matched to a gene: 5. CDR1 and CDR2 from the germline V gene are SNHLY and FYNNEI. CDR3 protein: CASSLTGVTEAFF. In nucleotides, the CDR3 is TGTGCCAGCAGCTTAACAGGGGTCACTGAAGCTTTCTTT.

The chain has TRBV3-1 (or the pseudogene TRBV3-2) and TRBJ2-1; 8 bases match TRBD2. The V and J ends lost 4 bases and 0 bases, in that order; junction bases with no gene match: 2. The CDR3 spans 15 residues. CDR1 is LGHDT and CDR2 is YNNKEL in the germline V gene (reference sequence). The CDR3 DNA follows: TGTGCCAGCAGCCTGAGCGGGAGCTCCTACAATGAGCAGTTCTTC. It encodes CASSLSGSSYNEQFF.

The genes are TRBV2 and TRBJ1-5; 9 bases are a match to TRBD1. V lost 6 bases, J lost 9 bases, and 9 bases stayed unmatched. There are 14 residues in the CDR3. Germline V gene lookup returns CDR1 SNHLY and CDR2 FYNNEI. The CDR3 nucleotides are TGTGCCAGCAGACAGGACAGGGGCCTATGGCCCCAGCATTTT. Its protein product is CASRQDRGLWPQHF.

The genes are TRBV5-1 and TRBJ2-7; possibly TRBD2 for D (6 bases). The ends were cut back, 2 bases at V and 11 bases at J, with 20 bases in the middle. Per germline, CDR1 SGHRS and CDR2 YFSETQ. This CDR3 has 14 residues. The CDR3 protein is CASSFRSPVVAEYF. The CDR3 region has the DNA TGCGCCAGCAGCTTTCGGTCCCCCGTGGTAGCGGAGTACTTC.

This clone was observed a few times. This chain joins TRBV19 and TRBJ1-2; D gene ambiguous. CDR1 and CDR2 (germline): LNHDA, SQIVND (reference sequence). This CDR3 comprises 13 residues. V was clipped by 3 bases and J by 6 bases, with 11 bases between them. This chain's CDR3 is CASSMTLADGYTF. The CDR3 DNA reads TGTGCCAGTAGTATGACTTTGGCAGATGGCTACACCTTC.

This clone was seen a single time. The chain joins TRBV27 to TRBJ2-3, with TRBD2 identical over 9 bases. The V segment lost 5 bases and the J segment 5 bases; nucleotides outside the gene matches: 5. Per germline, CDR1 MNHEY and CDR2 SMNVEV (reference sequence). The CDR3 consists of 14 residues. DNA for the CDR3: TGTGCCAGCAGTATCGGACTAGCGATAGATACGCAGTATTTT. Translating it yields CASSIGLAIDTQYF.

The genes are TRBV11-1 and TRBJ2-1; 7 bases agree with TRBD2. Germline V gene data show CDR1 as SGHAT and CDR2 as FQDESV (reference sequence). Trimming removed 3 bases from V and 6 bases from J; junction bases left unmatched: 8. This CDR3 is built from 15 residues. The CDR3 nucleotides are TGTGCCAGCAGCTTGGGGGAGGGCCGTTTCAATGAGCAGTTCTTC. As protein: CASSLGEGRFNEQFF.

The rearrangement links TRBV19 to TRBJ2-1; D is perhaps TRBD2 (6 bases). Trimming took off 5 bases at V and 8 bases at J, with 25 bases between the two ends. The CDR3 spans 17 residues. Germline-derived CDR1 and CDR2 are LNHDA and SQIVND (reference sequence). The CDR3 region is CASSRDLLAADFDEQFF. CDR3 bases: TGTGCCAGTAGTCGGGACCTTTTAGCGGCAGACTTCGATGAGCAGTTCTTC.